The entry below gives a single T cell receptor (delta chain) sequence along with its context. The target antigen is unknown. A read error likely explains this, since a far larger clone differs by one base. Other DNA sequences in this sample translate to the same CDR3. This sample is drawn from a study of γδ T cells in repeated Plasmodium falciparum infection. In the study overall: Over roughly 600 days, donors received four mosquito-bite P. falciparum NF54 infections. Findings and caveats of the study: In Vdelta2-negative, largely Vdelta1+, gammadelta repertoires, repeated controlled infections appeared to drive clonal selection waves.

Trimming pared 4 bases from V and 0 bases from J, leaving 30 bases between. The CDR3 consists of 21 residues. Germline-derived CDR1 and CDR2 are TSWWSYY and QGS. TCRdb re-processed the multiplex PCR reads using CATT. The sample includes around 86,000 delta-chain clones, 1.4% of them seen just once. Gammadelta T cells were flow-sorted from PBMC into Vgamma9/Vdelta2+ and Vdelta2-negative populations for bulk analysis. This sequence was found in a pool of human donors (malaria-infected and uninfected, not separated). What was sequenced was gamma-delta T cells from blood. The chain couples TRDV1 to TRDJ1; D is possibly TRDD2 (6 bases). The CDR3: CALGGHRGPTPWGEYTDKLIF. CDR3 DNA: TGTGCTCTTGGGGGGCACAGAGGTCCTACGCCTTGGGGAGAGTACACCGATAAACTCATCTTT.